Detailed here is one T cell receptor beta chain. This entry comes from a study of technical replicates of blood from a few donors. The CDR3 totals 16 residues. CDR1 MNHNY and CDR2 SVGAGI come from the germline V gene (reference sequence). V was shortened by 2 bases and J by 0 bases, with 10 bases between the two germline ends. The method was immunoSEQ multiplex PCR; TCRdb's version includes in-frame clones alone and lacks a portion of them. The data show around 61,000 clones, approximately 97% seen once. The sequence was collected from a human donor in good health. The chain links TRBV6-6 to TRBJ2-2; tentatively, D is TRBD1 (5 bases). Sequencing was done on a sample of T cells isolated from PBMCs. The CDR3 here is CASSYPTGSNTGELFF. CDR3 DNA sequence: TGTGCCAGCAGTTACCCCACAGGCTCGAACACCGGGGAGCTGTTTTTT.